Listed below are T cell receptor beta chains from one sample, sequenced in a study of T cells after yellow fever vaccination. In TCRdb, the 5' RACE reads were re-called with MiXCR into one record per CDR3 protein. The sample has about 340,000 distinct CDR3 sequences; approximately 12% are singletons. Sequencing was performed on CD4+ T cells sorted from PBMCs, taken 15 days after the yellow fever booster vaccination. All receptors derive from a man younger than 35 who received the YFV17D yellow fever vaccine. CDR3s include the opening cysteine and the closing phenylalanine or tryptophan. The D gene is left open where the match is weak. Clone sizes are given selectively: once, few, many, or a class where the clone is expanded.

TRBV6-5	-	TRBJ1-6	-	CASSLPRVGVNSLLHF	TGTGCCAGCAGCCTACCCCGGGTCGGGGTAAATTCACTCCTCCACTTT
TRBV7-2	-	TRBJ2-5	-	CASSHLGRQETQYF	TGTGCCAGCAGCCACCTGGGCCGACAAGAGACCCAGTACTTC
TRBV20-1	TRBD1	TRBJ1-2	few	CSVSGQGVRGYTF	TGCAGTGTCTCGGGACAGGGAGTCCGCGGCTACACCTTC
TRBV5-6	-	TRBJ2-1	many	CASSLGPSSYNEQFF	TGTGCCAGCAGCTTGGGACCCAGCTCCTACAATGAGCAGTTCTTC
TRBV4-2	-	TRBJ2-5	few	CASSLGAGPGETQYF	TGTGCCAGCAGCCTCGGAGCGGGCCCCGGGGAGACCCAGTACTTC
TRBV11-2	-	TRBJ1-1	-	CASSLFLGGVYTEAFF	TGTGCCAGCAGCTTATTCCTCGGGGGGGTGTACACTGAAGCTTTCTTT
TRBV12-3/TRBV12-4	-	TRBJ1-1	-	CASSLGRAEAFF	TGTGCCAGCAGTTTAGGGAGGGCTGAAGCTTTCTTT
TRBV20-1	-	TRBJ1-4	-	CSARGHDEKLFF	TGCAGTGCTAGGGGACACGATGAAAAACTGTTTTTT
TRBV4-3	TRBD2	TRBJ2-7	few	CASSHAPGGVSYEQYF	TGCGCCAGCAGCCACGCACCGGGAGGGGTCTCCTACGAGCAGTACTTC
TRBV4-2	-	TRBJ1-2	-	CASSHAGTNNHGYTF	TGTGCCAGCAGCCATGCCGGGACAAACAACCATGGCTACACCTTC
TRBV11-2	-	TRBJ1-2	few	CASSTFRQHGYTF	TGTGCCAGCAGCACATTCAGACAGCATGGCTACACCTTC
TRBV20-1	TRBD2	TRBJ2-7	-	CSASGLAGLQSSYEQYF	TGCAGTGCTAGCGGACTAGCGGGGCTACAGAGCTCCTACGAGCAGTACTTC
TRBV6-4	-	TRBJ2-2	few	CASRTQGPGELFF	TGTGCCAGCAGAACCCAGGGACCCGGGGAGCTGTTTTTT
TRBV3-1	-	TRBJ2-7	-	CASSQPGTGAYEQYF	TGTGCCAGCAGCCAACCTGGGACTGGGGCCTACGAGCAGTACTTC
TRBV18	-	TRBJ2-5	-	CASSPPNGGSEGTQYF	TGTGCCAGCTCACCACCGAACGGGGGATCCGAGGGGACCCAGTACTTC
TRBV3-1	TRBD2	TRBJ2-3	-	CASSQELTSGGADTQYF	TGTGCCAGCAGCCAAGAGTTGACTAGCGGGGGGGCAGATACGCAGTATTTT
TRBV20-1	TRBD2	TRBJ2-3	few	CSPRGGTHTDTQYF	TGCAGTCCCCGGGGGGGGACCCACACAGATACGCAGTATTTT
TRBV20-1	TRBD2	TRBJ2-1	-	CSARDLLAGTYNEQFF	TGCAGTGCTAGAGATCTACTAGCGGGGACCTACAATGAGCAGTTCTTC
TRBV20-1	-	TRBJ1-6	-	CSARRTGLNSPLHF	TGCAGTGCTAGGCGAACAGGGCTAAATTCACCCCTCCACTTT
TRBV7-3	TRBD2	TRBJ2-3	few	CASSPNSGGAGDTQYF	TGTGCCAGCAGCCCTAACAGCGGGGGGGCCGGAGATACGCAGTATTTT
TRBV5-1	TRBD1	TRBJ1-1	few	CASSFYGSGGSYTEAFF	TGCGCCAGCAGCTTTTATGGGTCAGGGGGCTCGTACACTGAAGCTTTCTTT
TRBV6-5	-	TRBJ1-2	-	CASSYRGTSDYGYTF	TGTGCCAGCAGTTACAGGGGGACATCTGACTATGGCTACACCTTC
TRBV7-2	-	TRBJ2-7	many	CASSSGGLYEQYF	TGTGCCAGCAGCTCAGGGGGGCTCTACGAGCAGTACTTC
TRBV21-1	-	TRBJ1-5	-	CASSNSQKRTGYHNQPQHF	TGTGCCAGCAGCAACAGTCAAAAACGGACAGGGTACCACAATCAGCCCCAGCATTTT
TRBV5-5	-	TRBJ2-6	many	CASRGSGANVLTF	TGTGCCAGCAGGGGCTCTGGGGCCAACGTCCTGACTTTC
TRBV13	TRBD2	TRBJ2-3	-	CASRILAGGQDTQYF	TGTGCCAGCAGAATACTAGCGGGGGGGCAAGATACGCAGTATTTT
TRBV18	-	TRBJ2-5	-	CASSPMQETQYF	TGTGCCAGCTCCCCCATGCAAGAGACCCAGTACTTC
TRBV29-1	-	TRBJ2-1	many	CSGATADYNEQFF	TGCAGCGGGGCAACGGCGGATTACAATGAGCAGTTCTTC
TRBV5-6	TRBD1	TRBJ1-2	few	CASSLEDRVGYGYTF	TGTGCCAGCAGCTTGGAGGACAGGGTGGGCTATGGCTACACCTTC
TRBV4-3	TRBD1	TRBJ1-6	-	CASSHGGQGDSPLHF	TGCGCCAGCAGCCACGGTGGCCAGGGGGATTCACCCCTCCACTTT
TRBV6-5	-	TRBJ1-1	-	CASSYRTEVMGTTEAFF	TGTGCCAGCAGTTACCGGACAGAGGTCATGGGGACAACTGAAGCTTTCTTT
TRBV6-2/TRBV6-3	-	TRBJ2-7	many	CASSYPFGLRSTYEQYF	TGTGCCAGCAGTTACCCATTCGGACTACGAAGCACCTACGAGCAGTACTTC
TRBV10-3	-	TRBJ2-3	-	CAISETTAKPLTDTQYF	TGTGCCATCAGTGAGACGACAGCCAAACCTCTCACAGATACGCAGTATTTT
TRBV6-2/TRBV6-3	-	TRBJ2-3	-	CASGLGSITDTQYF	TGTGCCAGCGGACTCGGGTCGATCACAGATACGCAGTATTTT
TRBV28	-	TRBJ2-3	-	CASSLDHTDTQYF	TGTGCCAGCAGCTTGGACCACACAGATACGCAGTATTTT
TRBV7-2	-	TRBJ2-5	many	CASSFRTTSSWETQYF	TGTGCCAGCAGCTTCCGAACGACTAGTAGTTGGGAGACCCAGTACTTC
TRBV3-1	-	TRBJ2-3	many	CASSQEVVSGTDTQYF	TGTGCCAGCAGCCAAGAAGTCGTATCGGGCACAGATACGCAGTATTTT
TRBV15	-	TRBJ1-5	-	CATSRDGQIDQPQHF	TGTGCCACCAGCAGAGATGGGCAGATCGATCAGCCCCAGCATTTT
TRBV4-3	-	TRBJ2-5	few	CASSQEQAETQYF	TGCGCCAGCAGCCAAGAACAAGCCGAGACCCAGTACTTC
TRBV6-1	-	TRBJ1-1	-	CASNPGSGGYTEAFF	TGTGCCAGCAATCCCGGATCTGGGGGGTACACTGAAGCTTTCTTT
TRBV20-1	TRBD1	TRBJ1-5	-	CSARERTGPQWHQHF	TGCAGTGCTAGAGAGAGGACAGGGCCTCAATGGCACCAGCATTTT
TRBV18	-	TRBJ2-3	-	CASSALLVNTQYF	TGTGCCAGCTCGGCCCTACTAGTCAATACGCAGTATTTT
TRBV12-3/TRBV12-4	TRBD1	TRBJ2-5	few	CASSGQGFQETQYF	TGTGCCAGCAGTGGACAGGGTTTCCAAGAGACCCAGTACTTC
TRBV4-3	-	TRBJ1-1	-	CASSQLHGDTEAFF	TGCGCCAGCAGCCAATTGCATGGAGACACTGAAGCTTTCTTT
TRBV5-6	TRBD1	TRBJ1-4	many	CASSLNRGTNEKLFF	TGTGCCAGCAGCCTGAACAGGGGTACTAATGAAAAACTGTTTTTT
TRBV9	TRBD1	TRBJ2-1	-	CASSGTGGDQFF	TGTGCCAGCAGCGGGACAGGGGGCGATCAGTTCTTC
TRBV2	-	TRBJ2-5	few	CASSEGPLETQYF	TGTGCCAGCAGTGAAGGACCGTTGGAGACCCAGTACTTC
TRBV5-1	-	TRBJ1-1	many	CASSLTVPNTEAFF	TGCGCCAGCAGCTTGACAGTCCCGAACACTGAAGCTTTCTTT
TRBV3-1	TRBD2	TRBJ2-1	few	CASSQFSGGANEQFF	TGTGCCAGCAGCCAATTTAGCGGGGGGGCCAATGAGCAGTTCTTC
TRBV5-5	TRBD1	TRBJ2-5	few	CASSLALRTGTLVETQYF	TGTGCCAGCAGCTTGGCATTGAGGACAGGGACCTTGGTAGAGACCCAGTACTTC
TRBV9	-	TRBJ1-1	-	CASSQGAANTEAFF	TGTGCCAGCAGCCAAGGGGCTGCGAACACTGAAGCTTTCTTT
TRBV5-8	-	TRBJ2-1	-	CASSFGRSSYNEQFF	TGTGCCAGCAGCTTCGGGCGGAGCTCCTACAATGAGCAGTTCTTC
TRBV20-1	-	TRBJ1-1	many	CSATSTEAFF	TGCAGTGCTACGAGCACTGAAGCTTTCTTT
TRBV28	-	TRBJ1-1	-	CASSIQKNEAFF	TGTGCCAGCAGTATCCAAAAAAATGAGGCTTTCTTT
TRBV11-2	-	TRBJ2-5	-	CASSLDLRQETQYF	TGTGCCAGCAGCTTAGATCTGAGACAAGAGACCCAGTACTTC
TRBV15	-	TRBJ1-6	-	CATSRDRGRVSSYNSPLHF	TGTGCCACCAGCAGAGATCGGGGGAGGGTTAGCTCCTATAATTCACCCCTCCACTTT
TRBV6-5	-	TRBJ1-2	-	CASSPQANYGYTF	TGTGCCAGCAGTCCACAGGCGAACTATGGCTACACCTTC
TRBV5-1	-	TRBJ1-3	-	CASSLVPGTLGNTIYF	TGCGCCAGCAGCTTGGTGCCCGGGACACTAGGAAACACCATATATTTT
TRBV7-2	TRBD2	TRBJ2-7	-	CASSIRTSGFYEQYF	TGTGCCAGCAGCATCCGGACTAGCGGGTTTTACGAGCAGTACTTC